These T cell receptor beta chains were read from a single sample in a study of T cell responses to AZD1222 COVID-19 vaccine. TCRdb keeps only in-frame clones here, not all; method: immunoSEQ multiplex PCR. The sample lists some 120,000 clones, 85% to 95% occurring once. Sequenced material: peripheral blood, taken on day 0 of AZD1222 vaccination. Every receptor here comes from an adult in good health. The CDR3 runs from the conserved cysteine through the conserved F or W. The D gene is left open where the match is weak. Part of the rows lack a size; the others show once, few, many or a class for expanded clones.

v_gene,d_gene,j_gene,abundance,CDR3aa,CDR3nt
TRBV6-6,TRBD1,TRBJ2-7,NA,CASSYVYGRTGYEQYF,TGTGCCAGCAGTTACGTATACGGGCGGACAGGTTACGAGCAGTACTTC
TRBV7-9,NA,TRBJ1-3,NA,CASSLAASGNTIYF,TGTGCCAGCAGCTTAGCCGCCTCTGGAAACACCATATATTTT
TRBV6-1,NA,TRBJ1-5,NA,CASSEAVGGYSNQPQHF,TGTGCCAGCAGTGAAGCAGTGGGGGGATATAGCAATCAGCCCCAGCATTTT
TRBV7-9,NA,TRBJ2-1,NA,CASSLKVGSYNEQFF,TGTGCCAGCAGCTTAAAGGTGGGGTCCTACAATGAGCAGTTCTTC
TRBV15,NA,TRBJ1-1,NA,CATSGRARGNTEAFF,TGTGCCACCAGCGGAAGGGCCAGGGGGAACACTGAAGCTTTCTTT
TRBV27,TRBD1,TRBJ2-7,NA,CASSDRGHAYEQYF,TGTGCCAGCTCCGACAGGGGGCATGCCTACGAGCAGTACTTC
TRBV28,TRBD1,TRBJ1-3,once,CASSLRQGFFSGSGNTIYF,TGTGCCAGCAGTTTAAGACAGGGCTTCTTCTCGGGCTCTGGAAACACCATATATTTT
TRBV19,NA,TRBJ1-5,once,CASASGGQPQHF,TGTGCCAGTGCGAGTGGTGGTCAGCCCCAGCATTTT
TRBV5-1,NA,TRBJ2-3,NA,CASSLVPGTDTQYF,TGCGCCAGCAGCTTGGTCCCGGGAACAGATACGCAGTATTTT
TRBV27,NA,TRBJ2-1,NA,CASSLFAPRVYNEQFF,TGTGCCAGCAGTTTATTTGCGCCAAGGGTCTACAATGAGCAGTTCTTC
TRBV20-1,NA,TRBJ2-1,NA,CSAAYYNEQFF,TGCAGTGCAGCGTACTACAATGAGCAGTTCTTC
TRBV27,NA,TRBJ1-3,NA,CASRATGDGNTIYF,TGTGCCAGCAGGGCGACAGGTGACGGAAACACCATATATTTT
TRBV27,TRBD2,TRBJ2-1,once,CASGAGPSTENEQFF,TGTGCCAGCGGAGCGGGACCCTCGACCGAGAATGAGCAGTTCTTC
TRBV5-4,TRBD2,TRBJ2-3,NA,CASSLRLLAGETQYF,TGTGCCAGCAGCTTACGATTACTAGCGGGAGAAACGCAGTATTTT
TRBV24-1,TRBD1,TRBJ2-7,NA,CATSENGQGGEQYF,TGTGCCACCAGTGAAAACGGACAGGGGGGTGAGCAGTACTTC
TRBV5-1,TRBD1,TRBJ2-1,NA,CASSATGGQYNEQFF,TGCGCCAGCAGCGCGACAGGGGGCCAATACAATGAGCAGTTCTTC
TRBV20-1,TRBD1,TRBJ1-5,NA,CSASGDREDQPQHF,TGCAGTGCTAGTGGGGACAGGGAAGATCAGCCCCAGCATTTT
TRBV7-6,NA,TRBJ1-2,NA,CASSPLLGTNYGYTF,TGTGCCAGCAGCCCCCTTTTGGGGACTAACTATGGCTACACCTTC
TRBV6-2/TRBV6-3,NA,TRBJ2-7,NA,CASSYMNEQYF,TGTGCCAGCAGTTACATGAACGAGCAGTACTTC
TRBV25-1,NA,TRBJ1-1,NA,CASSGKPRDVDAFF,TGTGCCAGCAGTGGTAAACCCAGGGACGTCGACGCTTTCTTT
TRBV28,NA,TRBJ1-1,NA,CASSLRGTEAFF,TGTGCCAGCAGTTTGCGGGGGACTGAAGCTTTCTTT
TRBV9,NA,TRBJ1-1,NA,CASSVGNGRATEAFF,TGTGCCAGCAGCGTAGGAAACGGGAGGGCCACTGAAGCTTTCTTT
TRBV21-1,NA,TRBJ2-5,NA,CASSKYPGQGGQRPRETQYF,TGTGCCAGCAGCAAATATCCTGGACAGGGGGGGCAACGCCCCCGGGAGACCCAGTACTTC
TRBV5-4,NA,TRBJ1-3,NA,CASSPNRELYGNTIYF,TGTGCCAGCAGCCCCAACAGGGAGTTATATGGAAACACCATATATTTT
TRBV30,NA,TRBJ1-5,NA,CAWSPADRYSQPQHF,TGTGCCTGGAGTCCGGCGGACCGGTATAGTCAGCCCCAGCATTTT
TRBV3-1/TRBV3-2,TRBD1,TRBJ1-2,NA,CASSPTGEGGYTF,TGTGCCAGCAGCCCCACAGGGGAAGGTGGCTACACCTTC
TRBV25-1,TRBD1,TRBJ2-1,NA,CASSDGTGVVNEQFF,TGTGCCAGCAGTGACGGGACAGGGGTGGTCAATGAGCAGTTCTTC
TRBV10-3,NA,TRBJ1-4,NA,CAISESGGEKLFF,TGTGCCATCAGTGAGTCAGGAGGGGAAAAACTGTTTTTT